These T cell receptor beta chains were read from a single sample in a study of early T cells in non-severe SARS-CoV-2 infection. TCRdb passed the 5' RACE reads through MiXCR, listing each CDR3 protein once. This table holds about 79,000 distinct CDR3 sequences, about 13% found once. Sequenced: whole blood. Receptors originate from an adult who was a healthcare worker with PCR-confirmed SARS-CoV-2 infection or an uninfected control (not recorded which). CDR3s include the opening cysteine and the closing phenylalanine or tryptophan. A D gene is named only where the DNA matches it firmly. Expanded clones get a size class; other rows say once, few or many, or leave the size out.

CASSSGLAEEYEQYF	TGTGCCAGCAGTTCGGGACTAGCGGAAGAGTACGAGCAGTACTTC	TRBV27	TRBJ2-7	TRBD2	few
CASSVAPENYEQYF	TGTGCCAGCAGCGTAGCTCCAGAAAACTACGAGCAGTACTTC	TRBV9	TRBJ2-7	.	.
CASSPVTGASTEAFF	TGCGCCAGCAGCCCTGTGACAGGGGCGAGCACTGAAGCTTTCTTT	TRBV5-1	TRBJ1-1	TRBD1	few
CASSRGTAQETQYF	TGTGCCAGCAGCCGTGGGACAGCGCAAGAGACCCAGTACTTC	TRBV7-2	TRBJ2-5	TRBD1	few
CASSISGAEQFF	TGTGCCAGCAGCATTAGTGGTGCTGAGCAGTTCTTC	TRBV11-1	TRBJ2-1	.	.
CASSPGGTDTEAFF	TGTGCCAGCTCACCGGGAGGGACGGACACTGAAGCTTTCTTT	TRBV18	TRBJ1-1	.	many
CASSFDGGGYGYTF	TGTGCCAGCAGCTTCGATGGGGGAGGCTATGGCTACACCTTC	TRBV11-2	TRBJ1-2	.	few
CASSRGGLETQYF	TGTGCCAGCAGCAGAGGGGGTTTGGAGACCCAGTACTTC	TRBV7-9	TRBJ2-5	.	many
CASSDSYSNQPQHF	TGTGCCAGCAGCGACAGCTATAGCAATCAGCCCCAGCATTTT	TRBV2	TRBJ1-5	.	few
CSVVVGRGGGESTDTQYF	TGCAGCGTTGTAGTGGGCAGGGGCGGAGGGGAAAGCACAGATACGCAGTATTTT	TRBV29-1	TRBJ2-3	.	few
CASSLLSDRTNTEAFF	TGTGCCAGCAGCCTCCTTTCGGACAGGACGAACACTGAAGCTTTCTTT	TRBV28	TRBJ1-1	TRBD1	few
CASSLGLAGTGELFF	TGTGCCAGCAGCTTAGGCCTAGCGGGAACCGGGGAGCTGTTTTTT	TRBV7-6	TRBJ2-2	TRBD2	few
CASSSGRGANEKLFF	TGTGCCAGCAGTTCTGGGAGGGGCGCAAATGAAAAACTGTTTTTT	TRBV6-2/TRBV6-3	TRBJ1-4	.	few
CSARGLAASYNEQFF	TGCAGTGCTAGAGGACTAGCGGCCTCCTACAATGAGCAGTTCTTC	TRBV20-1	TRBJ2-1	TRBD2	few
CAISRPGQTNYEQYF	TGTGCCATCTCTCGGCCGGGACAGACGAACTACGAGCAGTACTTC	TRBV28	TRBJ2-7	TRBD1	.
CASTLTRRQRNTEAFF	TGTGCCAGCACCCTCACTCGGAGACAGAGGAACACTGAAGCTTTCTTT	TRBV6-2/TRBV6-3	TRBJ1-1	.	many
CASSRRQRDSPLHF	TGTGCCAGTAGTAGGCGGCAAAGGGATTCACCCCTCCACTTT	TRBV19	TRBJ1-6	.	.
CSGVGLDDNEQFF	TGCAGCGGCGTGGGACTAGATGACAATGAGCAGTTCTTC	TRBV29-1	TRBJ2-1	TRBD2	.
CASSAGTPQDAGELFF	TGTGCCAGCAGCGCAGGGACCCCCCAAGACGCCGGGGAGCTGTTTTTT	TRBV12-3/TRBV12-4	TRBJ2-2	.	few
CASSLGTPITGTSGNTIYF	TGTGCCAGCAGCTTAGGAACGCCGATCACAGGCACTTCTGGAAACACCATATATTTT	TRBV7-9	TRBJ1-3	.	many
CASLTTRGEQYF	TGTGCCAGCCTAACAACCAGGGGGGAGCAGTACTTC	TRBV6-5	TRBJ2-7	TRBD1	.
CSAIRSTGHTGELFF	TGCAGTGCTATCCGCTCCACAGGGCACACCGGGGAGCTGTTTTTT	TRBV20-1	TRBJ2-2	.	few
CSVKRGDRYNEQFF	TGCAGCGTGAAGCGGGGGGATCGTTACAATGAGCAGTTCTTC	TRBV29-1	TRBJ2-1	TRBD2	many
CATTGGSNTGELFF	TGTGCCACCACGGGGGGCTCGAACACCGGGGAGCTGTTTTTT	TRBV6-5	TRBJ2-2	.	many
CATGGWQETQYF	TGTGCCACCGGGGGGTGGCAAGAGACCCAGTACTTC	TRBV5-4	TRBJ2-5	TRBD2	.
CSAGPRKRLTDTEAFF	TGCAGCGCTGGACCCAGGAAAAGGTTGACGGACACTGAAGCTTTCTTT	TRBV29-1	TRBJ1-1	.	many
CASSEELKVTEAFF	TGTGCCAGCAGTGAAGAGCTAAAGGTAACTGAAGCTTTCTTT	TRBV2	TRBJ1-1	.	few
CSVAGGPGYEQYF	TGCAGCGTTGCTGGGGGCCCAGGCTACGAGCAGTACTTC	TRBV29-1	TRBJ2-7	.	.
CASSPRFRQGATTGGYTF	TGTGCCAGCAGTCCTAGATTCCGACAGGGGGCAACGACGGGAGGCTACACCTTC	TRBV11-1	TRBJ1-2	TRBD1	many
CASSFPYSRGETQYF	TGTGCCAGCAGTTTCCCCTATTCCCGGGGAGAGACCCAGTACTTC	TRBV12-3/TRBV12-4	TRBJ2-5	.	many
CASSYDRSPTDTQYF	TGTGCCAGCAGCTACGACAGGTCACCCACAGATACGCAGTATTTT	TRBV6-5	TRBJ2-3	.	many
CSVEGGAGEKLFF	TGCAGCGTTGAAGGCGGGGCGGGTGAAAAACTGTTTTTT	TRBV29-1	TRBJ1-4	.	.
CASSRTGAGTEAFF	TGTGCCAGCAGCAGAACAGGGGCGGGCACTGAAGCTTTCTTT	TRBV5-6	TRBJ1-1	TRBD1	few
CASSLGGGDYNEQFF	TGTGCCAGCAGTTTGGGAGGGGGCGATTACAATGAGCAGTTCTTC	TRBV12-3/TRBV12-4	TRBJ2-1	.	.
CASSLGSGVELFF	TGTGCCAGCAGCTTAGGTTCCGGGGTAGAGCTGTTTTTT	TRBV7-6	TRBJ2-2	.	.
CASSGGNRVLFSGANVLTF	TGTGCCAGCTCGGGGGGAAACAGAGTCCTATTCTCTGGGGCCAACGTCCTGACTTTC	TRBV28	TRBJ2-6	TRBD2	few
CATSGLSLTSGRGDEQFF	TGTGCCACCAGTGGACTTTCTCTGACTAGCGGGAGAGGGGATGAGCAGTTCTTC	TRBV24-1	TRBJ2-1	TRBD2	many
CASSIRVWQPQHF	TGTGCCAGTAGTATAAGGGTTTGGCAGCCCCAGCATTTT	TRBV19	TRBJ1-5	.	many
CATSRVPYEQYF	TGTGCCACCAGCAGAGTCCCCTACGAGCAGTACTTC	TRBV15	TRBJ2-7	.	.
CASSWDSSGNTIYF	TGTGCCAGCAGCTGGGACAGCTCTGGAAACACCATATATTTT	TRBV7-9	TRBJ1-3	TRBD1	many
CASSSPGTEAFF	TGTGCCAGCAGTTCGCCGGGCACTGAAGCTTTCTTT	TRBV27	TRBJ1-1	.	.
CASITPPSDVAGELFF	TGTGCCAGCATCACACCGCCAAGCGATGTAGCCGGGGAGCTGTTTTTT	TRBV12-3/TRBV12-4	TRBJ2-2	.	.
CASSVVGTSGVTGELFF	TGTGCCAGCAGCGTAGTCGGGACTAGCGGGGTAACCGGGGAGCTGTTTTTT	TRBV9	TRBJ2-2	TRBD2	.
CAWSATVGTDTQYF	TGTGCCTGGAGTGCGACGGTAGGCACAGATACGCAGTATTTT	TRBV30	TRBJ2-3	.	.
CSARAVSEAFF	TGCAGTGCTAGGGCCGTGTCTGAAGCTTTCTTT	TRBV20-1	TRBJ1-1	.	many
CASSPDRTGNTIYF	TGTGCCAGCAGCCCCGACAGGACTGGAAACACCATATATTTT	TRBV7-2	TRBJ1-3	.	many